The source of this T cell receptor beta chain is a study of T cells after yellow fever vaccination. General observations from the study: The secondary response was weaker but peaked faster, day 5 versus 15. Only a minor proportion of clonotypes was detected across both CD4 and CD8 compartments.

A few counts support this clonotype. The antigen remains undetermined. Germline loops: CDR1 LGHDT, CDR2 YNNKEL (reference sequence). V gave up 3 bases and J gave up 1 base, with 7 bases separating them. This CDR3 contains 14 residues. Universal primer sites and UMIs were introduced during 5'RACE template-switching synthesis of TCR cDNA. TCRdb independently ran MiXCR on the 5' RACE reads; one entry per CDR3 protein. In the table there are approximately 510,000 distinct CDR3 sequences, 21% of which are singletons. The sequence was obtained from a young man who received the YFV17D yellow fever vaccine. The rearrangement joins TRBV3-1 to TRBJ2-1, with D perhaps matching TRBD1 (5 bases). The source material was PBMCs, sampled approximately 22 days after the first yellow fever vaccination. CDR3 residues: CASSQTASYNEQFF. The CDR3 coding sequence is TGTGCCAGCAGCCAGACAGCGTCCTACAATGAGCAGTTCTTC.